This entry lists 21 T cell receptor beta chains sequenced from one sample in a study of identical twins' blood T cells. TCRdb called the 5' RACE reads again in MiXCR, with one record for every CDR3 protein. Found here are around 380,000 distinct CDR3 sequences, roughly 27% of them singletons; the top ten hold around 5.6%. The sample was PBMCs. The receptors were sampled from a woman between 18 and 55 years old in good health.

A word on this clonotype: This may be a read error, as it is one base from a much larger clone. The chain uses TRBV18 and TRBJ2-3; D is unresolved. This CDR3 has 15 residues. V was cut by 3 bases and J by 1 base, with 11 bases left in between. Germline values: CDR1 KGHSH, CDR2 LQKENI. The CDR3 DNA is TGTGCCAGCTCACCGAGAGGCCTTGGCACAGATACGCAGTATTTT. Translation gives CASSPRGLGTDTQYF.

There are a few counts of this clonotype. The CDR3 reads CAISAGQGGNEQFF. Here the CDR3 DNA reads TGTGCCATCAGTGCTGGACAGGGCGGGAATGAGCAGTTCTTC. The V and J genes are TRBV10-3 and TRBJ2-1, with 8 positions matching TRBD1. J lost 7 bases, V lost 4 bases, and 6 bases had no gene match. There are 14 residues in the CDR3. From germline, CDR1 is ENHRY and CDR2 SYGVKD.

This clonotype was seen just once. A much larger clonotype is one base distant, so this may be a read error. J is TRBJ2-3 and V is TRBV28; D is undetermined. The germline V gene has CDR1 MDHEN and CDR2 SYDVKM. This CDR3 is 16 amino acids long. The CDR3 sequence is CSSSTYLGRSTDTQYF. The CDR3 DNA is TGTTCCAGCAGCACTTACCTGGGTCGTAGCACAGATACGCAGTATTTT.

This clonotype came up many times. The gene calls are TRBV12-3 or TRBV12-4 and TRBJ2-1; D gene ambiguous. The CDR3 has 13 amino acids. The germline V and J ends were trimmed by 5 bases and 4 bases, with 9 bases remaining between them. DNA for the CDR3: TGTGCCAGCAGTACGGTGATATACAATGAGCAGTTCTTC. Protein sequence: CASSTVIYNEQFF.

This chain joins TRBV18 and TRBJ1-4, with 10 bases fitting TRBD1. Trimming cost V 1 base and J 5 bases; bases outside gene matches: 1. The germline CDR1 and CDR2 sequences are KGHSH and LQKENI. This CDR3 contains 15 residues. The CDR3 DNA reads TGTGCCAGCTCACCACGGGACAGGGGAAATGAAAAACTGTTTTTT. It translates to CASSPRDRGNEKLFF. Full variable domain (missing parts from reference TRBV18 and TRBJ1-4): NAGVMQNPRHLVRRRGQEARLRCSPMKGHSHVYWYRQLPEEGLKFMVYLQKENIIDESGMPKERFSAEFPKEGPSILRIQQVVRGDSAAYFCASSPRDRGNEKLFFGSGTQLSVL.

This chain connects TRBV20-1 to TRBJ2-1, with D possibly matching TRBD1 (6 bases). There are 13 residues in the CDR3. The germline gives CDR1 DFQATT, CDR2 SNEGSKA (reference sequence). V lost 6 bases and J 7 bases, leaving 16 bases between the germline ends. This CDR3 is CSARQGIRNEQFF. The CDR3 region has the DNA TGCAGTGCGCGGCAGGGGATAAGGAATGAGCAGTTCTTC.

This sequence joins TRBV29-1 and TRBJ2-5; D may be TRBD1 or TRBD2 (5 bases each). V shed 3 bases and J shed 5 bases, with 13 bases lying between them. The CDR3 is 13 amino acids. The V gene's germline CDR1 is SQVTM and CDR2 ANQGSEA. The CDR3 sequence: CSVDEGTRETQYF. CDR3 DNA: TGCAGCGTTGATGAGGGGACCCGGGAGACCCAGTACTTC.

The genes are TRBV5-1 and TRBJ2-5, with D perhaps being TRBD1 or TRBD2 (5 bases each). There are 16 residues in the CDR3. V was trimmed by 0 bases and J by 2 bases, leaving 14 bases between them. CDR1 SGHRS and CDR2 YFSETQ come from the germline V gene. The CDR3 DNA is TGCGCCAGCAGCTTGGAAGGGACCACCATTCAAGAGACCCAGTACTTC. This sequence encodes CASSLEGTTIQETQYF.

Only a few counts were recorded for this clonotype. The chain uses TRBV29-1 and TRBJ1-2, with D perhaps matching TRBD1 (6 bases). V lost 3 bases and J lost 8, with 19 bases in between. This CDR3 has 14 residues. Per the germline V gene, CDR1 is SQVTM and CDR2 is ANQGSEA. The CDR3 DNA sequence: TGCAGCGTTGAGGGGGGGCTGCTTCTTTGGGGCTACACCTTC. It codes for CSVEGGLLLWGYTF.

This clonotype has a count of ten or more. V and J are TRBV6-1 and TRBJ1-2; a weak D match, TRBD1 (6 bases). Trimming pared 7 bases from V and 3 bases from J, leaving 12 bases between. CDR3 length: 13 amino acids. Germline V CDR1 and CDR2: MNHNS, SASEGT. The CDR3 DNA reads TGTGCCAGCAAAGAGGACAGTGACTATGGCTACACCTTC. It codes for CASKEDSDYGYTF.

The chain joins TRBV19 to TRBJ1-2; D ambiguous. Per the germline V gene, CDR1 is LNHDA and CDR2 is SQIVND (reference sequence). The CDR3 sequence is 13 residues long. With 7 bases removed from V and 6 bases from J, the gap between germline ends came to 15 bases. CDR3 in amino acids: CASIIGKIHGYTF. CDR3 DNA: TGTGCCAGTATCATAGGGAAGATCCATGGCTACACCTTC.

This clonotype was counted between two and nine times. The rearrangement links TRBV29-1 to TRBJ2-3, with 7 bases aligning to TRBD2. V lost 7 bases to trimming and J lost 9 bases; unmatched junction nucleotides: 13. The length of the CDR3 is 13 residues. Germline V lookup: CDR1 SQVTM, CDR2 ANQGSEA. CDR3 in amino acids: CSELAGAPGTQYF. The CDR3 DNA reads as TGCAGCGAACTTGCGGGAGCCCCGGGGACGCAGTATTTT.

The CDR3 DNA reads TGCAGCGGTAGCGGGTGGGGTACAGATACGCAGTATTTT. It is translated as CSGSGWGTDTQYF. V usage is TRBV29-1 and J usage is TRBJ2-3, with 7 bases aligning to TRBD2. CDR1 and CDR2 from the germline V gene are SQVTM and ANQGSEA. This CDR3 has 13 residues. Losses at the gene ends were 7 bases for V and 3 bases for J; bases not matched to a gene: 7.

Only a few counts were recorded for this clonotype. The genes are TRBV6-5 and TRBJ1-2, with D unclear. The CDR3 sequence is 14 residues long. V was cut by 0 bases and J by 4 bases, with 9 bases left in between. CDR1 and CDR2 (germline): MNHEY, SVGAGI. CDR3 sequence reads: CASSYSGVTYGYTF. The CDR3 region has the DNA TGTGCCAGCAGTTACTCCGGGGTTACCTATGGCTACACCTTC.

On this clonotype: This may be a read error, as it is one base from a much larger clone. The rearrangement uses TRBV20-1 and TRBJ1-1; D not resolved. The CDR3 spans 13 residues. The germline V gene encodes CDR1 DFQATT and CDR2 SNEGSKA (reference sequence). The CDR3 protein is CSAQEHMNTVAFF. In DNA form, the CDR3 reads TGCAGTGCACAAGAGCACATGAACACTGTAGCTTTCTTT.

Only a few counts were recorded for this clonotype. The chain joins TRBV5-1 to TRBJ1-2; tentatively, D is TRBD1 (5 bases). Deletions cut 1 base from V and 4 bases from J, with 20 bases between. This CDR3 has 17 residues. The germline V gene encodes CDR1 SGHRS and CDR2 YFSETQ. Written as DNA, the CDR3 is TGCGCCAGCAGCTTGCCGCTCAGGGAACCCCTCCCCTATGGCTACACCTTC. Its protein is CASSLPLREPLPYGYTF.

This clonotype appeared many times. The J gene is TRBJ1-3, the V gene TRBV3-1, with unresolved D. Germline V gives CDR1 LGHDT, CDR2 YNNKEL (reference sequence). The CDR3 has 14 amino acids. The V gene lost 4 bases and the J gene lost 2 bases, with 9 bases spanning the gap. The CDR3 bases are TGTGCCAGCAGCCTATATTCTACTGGAAACACCATATATTTT. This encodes CASSLYSTGNTIYF.

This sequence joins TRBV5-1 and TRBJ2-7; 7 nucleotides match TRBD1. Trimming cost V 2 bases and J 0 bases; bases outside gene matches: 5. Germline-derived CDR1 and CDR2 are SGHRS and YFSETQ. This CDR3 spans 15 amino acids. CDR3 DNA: TGCGCCAGCAGCTTCCGGGACAGTTCCTCCTACGAGCAGTACTTC. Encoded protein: CASSFRDSSSYEQYF. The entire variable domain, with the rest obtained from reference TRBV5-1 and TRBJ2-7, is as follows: KAGVTQTPRYLIKTRGQQVTLSCSPISGHRSVSWYQQTPGQGLQFLFEYFSETQRNKGNFPGRFSGRQFSNSRSEMNVSTLELGDSALYLCASSFRDSSSYEQYFGPGTRLTVT.

As DNA, the CDR3 is TGCGCCAGCAGCTTGGGTGGGTCAGGGGCATACACTGAAGCTTTCTTT. Translating it yields CASSLGGSGAYTEAFF. This chain joins TRBV5-1 and TRBJ1-1, with D maybe TRBD1 (6 bases). In germline, CDR1 is SGHRS, CDR2 YFSETQ. With 0 bases removed from V and 3 bases from J, the gap between germline ends came to 15 bases. The CDR3 loop spans 16 amino acids.

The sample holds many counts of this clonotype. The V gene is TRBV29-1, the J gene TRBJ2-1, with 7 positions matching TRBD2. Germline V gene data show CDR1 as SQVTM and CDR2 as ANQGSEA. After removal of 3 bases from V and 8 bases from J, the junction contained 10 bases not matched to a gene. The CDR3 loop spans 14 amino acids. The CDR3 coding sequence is TGCAGCGTTGATGGACTAGGGAGTAGCGATGAGCAGTTCTTC. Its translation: CSVDGLGSSDEQFF.

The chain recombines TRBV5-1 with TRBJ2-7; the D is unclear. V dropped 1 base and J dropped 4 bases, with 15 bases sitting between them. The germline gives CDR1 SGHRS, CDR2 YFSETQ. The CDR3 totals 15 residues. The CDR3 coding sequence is TGCGCCAGCAGCTTGTTCGCAGGTAACGTATACGAGCAGTACTTC. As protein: CASSLFAGNVYEQYF.